A selection of T cell receptor beta chains follows, all from one sample in a study of cytomegalovirus exposure and HLA in healthy donors. Repertoires were generated with immunoSEQ multiplex PCR, while TCRdb's copy carries only in-frame clones and drops some. Of some 87,000 clones listed, over 70% are singletons. The sample comprised PBMCs. The receptors come from a middle-aged woman in good health and CMV-seropositive. Each CDR3 is given with its conserved first and last residue. The order of the fields is J gene, V gene, D gene, CDR3 protein. A D gene is named only where the DNA matches it firmly.

J: TRBJ2-7; V: TRBV27; D: -; CDR3: CASRSNRAPYEQYF
J: TRBJ2-3; V: TRBV29-1; D: -; CDR3: CSVGEVGGTDTQYF
J: TRBJ1-5; V: TRBV28; D: -; CDR3: CASSLGSGSNQPQHF
J: TRBJ1-1; V: TRBV5-4; D: TRBD1; CDR3: CASSLQGGGTEAFF
J: TRBJ1-4; V: TRBV11-2; D: -; CDR3: CASGFRSLNEKLFF
J: TRBJ1-1; V: TRBV18; D: TRBD1; CDR3: CASSKTGVDTEAFF
J: TRBJ2-3; V: TRBV29-1; D: TRBD2; CDR3: CSGTEGLAGGPSTDTQYF
J: TRBJ1-2; V: TRBV6-1; D: -; CDR3: CASSEGRWQSNYGYTF
J: TRBJ2-7; V: TRBV7-2; D: TRBD2; CDR3: CASSRTSGTLSSYEQYF
J: TRBJ1-4; V: TRBV30; D: TRBD1; CDR3: CAWSPDRAEKLFF
J: TRBJ1-4; V: TRBV19; D: -; CDR3: CASSSRGGTANEKLFF
J: TRBJ1-4; V: TRBV28; D: TRBD1; CDR3: CASRDYRTGSYEKLFF
J: TRBJ1-1; V: TRBV6-1; D: TRBD1; CDR3: CASSASTGDTEAFF
J: TRBJ2-1; V: TRBV27; D: -; CDR3: CASSFGSWGKGNEQFF
J: TRBJ1-5; V: TRBV6-1; D: TRBD1; CDR3: CASRLGQGQGQPQHF
J: TRBJ1-5; V: TRBV6-5; D: -; CDR3: CASSYSADTQPQHF
J: TRBJ1-1; V: TRBV2; D: TRBD1; CDR3: CASSVEDRGEAFF
J: TRBJ2-3; V: TRBV10-3; D: TRBD2; CDR3: CAIEASGGHDTQYF
J: TRBJ1-4; V: TRBV2; D: TRBD1; CDR3: CASSEALQGEGEKLFF
J: TRBJ2-2; V: TRBV19; D: -; CDR3: CASRLPPGGELFF
J: TRBJ2-7; V: TRBV27; D: TRBD2; CDR3: CASASTSGRSYEQYF
J: TRBJ1-1; V: TRBV2; D: TRBD1; CDR3: CASSEQGVNTEAFF
J: TRBJ2-3; V: TRBV30; D: -; CDR3: CAWSLRGGIIDTQYF
J: TRBJ1-1; V: TRBV4-1; D: -; CDR3: CASSQPPTWGGDTEAFF
J: TRBJ1-5; V: TRBV4-1; D: -; CDR3: CASSQDATGTYSNQPQHF
J: TRBJ2-7; V: TRBV18; D: TRBD1; CDR3: CASSFRDSESYEQYF
J: TRBJ1-3; V: TRBV5-1; D: -; CDR3: CASSDGRSRSYGHF
J: TRBJ1-1; V: TRBV2; D: -; CDR3: CATTQHSTAAKNTEAFF
J: TRBJ2-6; V: TRBV5-1; D: -; CDR3: CASTFTGSGANVLTF
J: TRBJ1-5; V: TRBV2; D: -; CDR3: CASRRQTNQPQHF